Below, 20 T cell receptor beta chains from the same sample are listed, as sequenced in a study of lymphopenia after photon versus proton radiotherapy. Only in-frame clones appear in the TCRdb table, and some are missing; sequencing was by immunoSEQ multiplex PCR. The repertoire holds 50,000 or so clones, with 92% as singletons. Material: peripheral blood, obtained from a patient treated with photon-based radiotherapy. These receptors all stem from a woman in her 40s with cholangiocarcinoma.

The V call is TRBV28, the J call TRBJ2-5; a possible D gene is TRBD2 (5 bases). This CDR3 has 15 amino acids. CDR1 MDHEN and CDR2 SYDVKM come from the germline V gene. V lost 4 bases, J lost 4 bases, and 16 bases lay in between. The CDR3 nucleotides are TGTGCCAGCAGTTCCCCGGGCCACGGAGGAGAGACCCAGTACTTC. Amino acid sequence: CASSSPGHGGETQYF.

This chain connects TRBV19 to TRBJ1-4; the D is unclear. In germline, CDR1 is LNHDA, CDR2 SQIVND (reference sequence). The CDR3 totals 15 residues. The V end lost 9 bases, the J end lost 0 bases, and 14 bases lay between the germline ends. The chain's CDR3 is CASAEWRATNEKLFF. The CDR3 region has the DNA TGTGCCAGCGCTGAATGGAGAGCAACTAATGAAAAACTGTTTTTT.

The V and J genes are TRBV7-4 and TRBJ2-3; D is unclear. The CDR3 has 14 amino acids. The germline gives CDR1 SGHVT, CDR2 SQSDAQ. V shed 4 bases and J shed 1 base, with 9 bases lying between them. CDR3 region: CASSSRLGTDTQYF. CDR3 nucleotide sequence: TGTGCCAGCAGCTCCCGGCTCGGCACAGATACGCAGTATTTT. Full variable domain (missing parts from reference TRBV7-4 and TRBJ2-3): GAGVSQSPRYKVAKRGRDVALRCDSISGHVTLYWYRQTLGQGSEVLTYSQSDAQRDKSGRPSGRFSAERPERSVSTLKIQRTEQGDSAVYLCASSSRLGTDTQYFGPGTRLTVL.

The V call is TRBV2, the J call TRBJ1-5; D remains ambiguous. Germline CDR1 reads SNHLY; CDR2 reads FYNNEI. This CDR3 is 13 amino acids long. The V end lost 6 bases, the J end lost 7 bases, and 13 bases lay between the germline ends. The CDR3 region is CASRPTKPQPQHF. Written as DNA, the CDR3 is TGTGCCAGCAGACCCACAAAACCCCAGCCCCAGCATTTT.

The chain has TRBV28 and TRBJ1-1; 10 positions match TRBD1. This CDR3 comprises 12 residues. Germline lookup yields CDR1 MDHEN and CDR2 SYDVKM. V lost 7 bases and J lost 5; bases outside the gene matches: 1. CDR3 DNA sequence: TGTGCCAGCACGGGACAGGGGACTGAAGCTTTCTTT. It codes for CASTGQGTEAFF.

V and J are TRBV18 and TRBJ1-2, with TRBD1 as a possible D gene (5 bases). The V end was cut by 3 bases, the J end by 7 bases, with 18 bases between. The CDR3 extends over 15 amino acids. Germline V gene data show CDR1 as KGHSH and CDR2 as LQKENI. CDR3 loop: CASSPREGGTSGYTF. Written as DNA, the CDR3 is TGTGCCAGCTCACCCCGCGAGGGAGGGACTTCTGGCTACACCTTC. Full variable domain (rest looked up from reference TRBV18 and TRBJ1-2): NAGVMQNPRHLVRRRGQEARLRCSPMKGHSHVYWYRQLPEEGLKFMVYLQKENIIDESGMPKERFSAEFPKEGPSILRIQQVVRGDSAAYFCASSPREGGTSGYTFGSGTRLTVV.

The chain uses TRBV29-1 and TRBJ1-2; 9 nucleotides agree with TRBD1. Germline V gives CDR1 SQVTM, CDR2 ANQGSEA. CDR3 length equals 14 residues. V dropped 6 bases and J dropped 9; count of bases not matched to a gene: 14. The CDR3 DNA is TGCAGCGTGGATGCCAGGACAGGGGTTCGTCGCTACACCTTC. Amino acids: CSVDARTGVRRYTF.

The chain recombines TRBV7-9 with TRBJ1-2; no firm D call. V was clipped by 8 bases and J by 4 bases, with 14 bases between them. Germline V gene lookup returns CDR1 SEHNR and CDR2 FQNEAQ (reference sequence). This CDR3 has 13 residues. CDR3 coding DNA: TGTGCCAGCGGGGTAATACCTCGCTATGGCTACACCTTC. Its protein product is CASGVIPRYGYTF.

Worth noting for this clone: A read error may produce the germline difference seen at one junction end. This chain uses TRBV7-7 with TRBJ2-5, with 9 bases that match TRBD2. Germline CDR1 SSHAT, CDR2 FNYEAQ (reference sequence). CDR3 length equals 14 residues. The CDR3 here is CASSLGTSLETQYF. CDR3 sequence (DNA): TGTGCTAGCAGCTTAGGGACTAGCTTAGAGACCCAGTACTTC. Full variable domain (remainder filled in from reference TRBV7-7 and TRBJ2-5): GAGVSQSPRYKVTKRGQDVTLRCDPISSHATLYWYQQALGQGPEFLTYFNYEAQPDKSGLPSDRFSAERPEGSISTLTIQRTEQRDSAMYRCASSLGTSLETQYFGPGTRLLVL.

The chain recombines TRBV7-3 with TRBJ2-5; tentative D call: TRBD1 (6 bases). Germline CDR1 reads SGHTA; CDR2 reads FQGTGA. This CDR3 is built from 14 residues. The V gene lost 2 bases and the J gene lost 4 bases, with 11 bases spanning the gap. The CDR3 protein is CASSLYREGETQYF. The DNA for the CDR3 is TGTGCCAGCAGCTTATACAGGGAAGGAGAGACCCAGTACTTC.

This rearrangement joins TRBV6-6 to TRBJ2-5; 7 nucleotides agree with TRBD2. Losses at the gene ends were 8 bases for V and 1 base for J; bases not matched to a gene: 13. The germline gives CDR1 MNHNY, CDR2 SVGAGI (reference sequence). The CDR3 has 16 amino acids. CDR3 in DNA: TGTGCCAGCCGATTAGCGGGTCTTGCCGCCCAAGAGACCCAGTACTTC. This sequence encodes CASRLAGLAAQETQYF.

This clone appeared a single time. V usage is TRBV19 and J usage is TRBJ1-4, with unresolved D. Trimming left V 5 bases short and J 7 bases short, with 11 bases between. CDR1 is LNHDA and CDR2 is SQIVND in the germline V gene (reference sequence). The CDR3 loop spans 13 amino acids. CDR3 amino acids: CASSWVGGEKLFF. Here the CDR3 DNA reads TGTGCCAGTAGTTGGGTTGGAGGTGAAAAACTGTTTTTT.

A note on this clone: Mismatch with germline at one junction end may stem from a read error. This rearrangement joins TRBV7-7 to TRBJ2-2; D unclear. The CDR3 spans 13 residues. Germline-derived CDR1 and CDR2 are SSHAT and FNYEAQ (reference sequence). CDR3 region: CASSLESTGELFF. DNA for the CDR3: TGTGCTAGCAGCTTAGAGTCCACCGGGGAGCTGTTTTTT.

The chain couples TRBV27 to TRBJ1-5; D gene ambiguous. Per the germline V gene, CDR1 is MNHEY and CDR2 is SMNVEV (reference sequence). V gave up 0 bases and J gave up 1 base, with 16 bases separating them. This CDR3 comprises 18 residues. Here the CDR3 reads CASSLSSAAGYSNQPQHF. Written as DNA, the CDR3 is TGTGCCAGCAGTTTATCGAGTGCGGCGGGGTACAGCAATCAGCCCCAGCATTTT.

The CDR3 loop reads CASSVAGNGYTF. Here the CDR3 DNA reads TGTGCCAGCAGCGTAGCCGGGAATGGCTACACCTTC. The chain links TRBV9 to TRBJ1-2, with D hard to call. The CDR3 consists of 12 residues. With 0 bases removed from V and 6 bases from J, the gap between germline ends came to 6 bases. The germline V gene has CDR1 SGDLS and CDR2 YYNGEE.

This chain uses TRBV7-6 with TRBJ2-1; 9 nucleotides align to TRBD2. The CDR3 sequence is 16 residues long. After removal of 5 bases from V and 7 bases from J, the junction contained 12 bases not matched to a gene. Germline V gene data show CDR1 as SGHVS and CDR2 as FNYEAQ. CDR3 nucleotides: TGTGCCAGCAGCCCGGATGGCGGGAGGGCCCGTAATGAGCAGTTCTTC. This encodes CASSPDGGRARNEQFF.

CDR3 in amino acids: CAWSQMRTPGVNNEQFF. Written as DNA, the CDR3 is TGTGCCTGGAGCCAGATGAGGACCCCCGGGGTTAACAATGAGCAGTTCTTC. V is TRBV30 and J is TRBJ2-1; tentative D call: TRBD2 (5 bases). Trimming shortened V by 3 bases and J by 5 bases, and 23 bases separated the two germline ends. Germline CDR1 GTSNPN, CDR2 SVGIG (reference sequence). The CDR3 length is 17 residues.

V usage is TRBV5-1 and J usage is TRBJ1-2; TRBD1 agrees at 7 bases. The CDR3 runs 15 residues. The trim removed 4 bases at V and 4 bases at J, leaving 10 bases unmatched. Germline V gene lookup returns CDR1 SGHRS and CDR2 YFSETQ. For the CDR3, the DNA is TGCGCCAGCAGCCCCGACAGGGCCTTTAGCTATGGCTACACCTTC. This sequence encodes CASSPDRAFSYGYTF.

The J gene is TRBJ1-2, the V gene TRBV10-3, with a tentative D call TRBD1 (5 bases). This CDR3 spans 13 amino acids. Germline assignment: CDR1 ENHRY and CDR2 SYGVKD. Trimming removed 6 bases from V and 6 bases from J, with 14 bases in between. Here the CDR3 reads CAISSRDLDGYTF. The CDR3 DNA reads as TGTGCCATCAGCTCCAGGGATCTAGATGGCTACACCTTC.

This clone has a handful of counts. The rearrangement links TRBV27 to TRBJ2-7; 11 bases map to TRBD2. Per germline, CDR1 MNHEY and CDR2 SMNVEV (reference sequence). This CDR3 has 15 residues. The V segment lost 6 bases and the J segment 2 bases; nucleotides outside the gene matches: 6. DNA for the CDR3: TGTGCCAGCAGCCTAGCGGGGGGTCTTACCTACGAGCAGTACTTC. As protein: CASSLAGGLTYEQYF.